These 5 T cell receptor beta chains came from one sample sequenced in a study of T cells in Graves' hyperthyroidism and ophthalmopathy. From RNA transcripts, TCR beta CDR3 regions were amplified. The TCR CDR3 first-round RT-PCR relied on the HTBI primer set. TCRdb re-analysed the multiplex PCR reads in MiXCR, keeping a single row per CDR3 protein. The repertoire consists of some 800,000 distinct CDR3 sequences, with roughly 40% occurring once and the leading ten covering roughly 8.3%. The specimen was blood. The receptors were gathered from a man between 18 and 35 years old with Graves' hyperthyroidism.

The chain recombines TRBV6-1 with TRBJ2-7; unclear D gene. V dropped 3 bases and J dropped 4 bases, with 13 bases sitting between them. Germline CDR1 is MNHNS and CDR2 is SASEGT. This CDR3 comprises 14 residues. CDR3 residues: CASSDSPGEYEQYF. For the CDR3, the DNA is TGTGCCAGCAGTGACTCGCCAGGAGAGTACGAGCAGTACTTC.

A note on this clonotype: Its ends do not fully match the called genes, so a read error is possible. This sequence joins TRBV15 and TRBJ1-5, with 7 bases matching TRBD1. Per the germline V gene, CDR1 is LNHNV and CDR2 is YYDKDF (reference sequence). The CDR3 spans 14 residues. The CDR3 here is CASSPRGEAQPQHF. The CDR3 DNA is TGTGCCAGCAGCCCCAGGGGGGAGGCCCAGCCCCAGCATTTT.

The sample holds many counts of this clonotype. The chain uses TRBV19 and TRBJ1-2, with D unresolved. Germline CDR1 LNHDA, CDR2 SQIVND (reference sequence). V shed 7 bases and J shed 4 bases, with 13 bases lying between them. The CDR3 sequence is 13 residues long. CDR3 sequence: CASTANGLYGYTF. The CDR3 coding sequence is TGTGCCAGTACCGCCAACGGGCTCTATGGCTACACCTTC.

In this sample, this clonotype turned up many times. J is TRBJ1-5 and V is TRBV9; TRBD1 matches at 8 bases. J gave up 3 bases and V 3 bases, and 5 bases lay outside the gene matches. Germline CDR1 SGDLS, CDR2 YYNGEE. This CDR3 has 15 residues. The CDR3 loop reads CASSAGTGVNQPQHF. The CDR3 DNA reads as TGTGCCAGCAGCGCAGGGACAGGAGTCAATCAGCCCCAGCATTTT.

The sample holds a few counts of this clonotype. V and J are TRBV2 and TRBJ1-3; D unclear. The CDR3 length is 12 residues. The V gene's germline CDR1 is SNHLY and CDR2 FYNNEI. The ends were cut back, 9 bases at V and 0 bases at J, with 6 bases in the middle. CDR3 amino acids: CARGISGNTIYF. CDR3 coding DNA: TGTGCCAGGGGCATCTCTGGAAACACCATATATTTT.